This record covers a single T cell receptor (beta chain). Its target is unknown. Mismatch repair deficiency was confirmed in all patients, by PCR or immunohistochemistry. A few pembrolizumab responders had their TCRs sequenced. These data come from a study of PD-1 blockade in mismatch repair-deficient tumors. Across the whole study: Enrolled about 2012-2016, patients had progressing, pretreated mismatch repair-deficient cancers of approximately 13 types.

General observations from the study: After pembrolizumab, tumor-resident clones rose rapidly, then generally contracted before radiologic responses.

V was cut by 6 bases and J by 2 bases, with 14 bases left in between. Germline values: CDR1 MNHEY, CDR2 SVGAGI. This CDR3 has 14 amino acids. Only in-frame clones appear in the TCRdb table, and some are missing; sequencing was by immunoSEQ multiplex PCR. Among some 130,000 clones listed, 88% were seen once. The receptor was isolated from an adult with mismatch repair-deficient cancer. The genes are TRBV6-5 and TRBJ2-7; D possibly corresponds to TRBD1 (6 bases). Source: peripheral blood, taken just over 70 weeks after starting pembrolizumab. Here the CDR3 reads CASSKQQGTYEQYF. In DNA form, the CDR3 reads TGTGCCAGCAGCAAGCAACAGGGTACCTACGAGCAGTACTTC.